Detailed here is one TCR beta chain. The CDR3 is made up of 15 amino acids. The V gene lost 1 base and the J gene lost 6 bases, with 13 bases spanning the gap. Germline loops: CDR1 LGHNA, CDR2 YNFKEQ. Repertoires were generated with immunoSEQ multiplex PCR, while TCRdb's copy carries only in-frame clones and drops some. The sample includes fewer than 80,000 clones, roughly 85% of them seen just once. These data are taken from a study of blood T cell repertoires in COVID-19. Sequencing input: peripheral blood. The TCR originated in a man younger than 40 with acute or convalescent COVID-19. This chain links TRBV4-2 with TRBJ1-5; D might be TRBD1 (6 bases). CDR3 in DNA: TGTGCCAGCAGCCAAGGTACCTTGACAGGTCAGCCCCAGCATTTT. Translated, it gives CASSQGTLTGQPQHF.